This TCR beta chain was recorded in a study of post-analysis software for immune sequencing data. Study-wide background: Several disease courses (relapsing-remitting, secondary progressive and progressive-relapsing) of multiple sclerosis were included. Whole-study results and caveats: Relative to controls, patients with multiple sclerosis showed significantly lower normalized Chao1 diversity. The study found TRBV5-6, TRBV5-1 and TRBV20-1 among 4 or 5 TRBV segments more frequent in patients than controls.

The TCR beta cDNA libraries contained unique molecular identifiers. Each batch of roughly 0.95 to 10 million T cells produced 400,000 to 650,000 cDNA molecules. From the PCR reads, TCRdb called clonotypes with MiXCR, one entry per CDR3 protein. The sample shows under 200,000 distinct CDR3 sequences, about 34% of them seen only once. Trimming took off 3 bases at V and 2 bases at J, with 10 bases between the two ends. The germline V gene encodes CDR1 SGHRS and CDR2 YFSETQ. The CDR3 consists of 14 residues. A few counts support this clonotype. Its antigen is undetermined. The genes are TRBV5-1 and TRBJ2-3; D possibly corresponds to TRBD1 (6 bases). Sequences were derived from blood, sampled after autologous hematopoietic stem cell transplantation. The TCR originated in a girl aged 10-17 years with multiple sclerosis. The CDR3 region has the DNA TGCGCCAGCAGCTACGACAGGACCACAGATACGCAGTATTTT. This sequence encodes CASSYDRTTDTQYF. The whole variable domain, remainder taken from reference TRBV5-1 and TRBJ2-3, is KAGVTQTPRYLIKTRGQQVTLSCSPISGHRSVSWYQQTPGQGLQFLFEYFSETQRNKGNFPGRFSGRQFSNSRSEMNVSTLELGDSALYLCASSYDRTTDTQYFGPGTRLTVL.